This T cell receptor beta chain is drawn from a study of T-cell memory formation after mild COVID-19. General study points: Contracting clones from day 15 to 85 had balanced CD4/CD8; later expanders favoured CD4+.

TCRdb reprocessed the 5' RACE reads via MiXCR and lists one record per CDR3 protein. The sample records tens of thousands of distinct CDR3 sequences, more than 11% being singletons. This CDR3 comprises 13 residues. Per the germline V gene, CDR1 is SSHAT and CDR2 is FNYEAQ (reference sequence). There are many counts of this clonotype. Its antigen remains unknown. One end of the junction varies from germline; a read error may be responsible. What was sequenced was PBMCs or a T cell subset sorted from them (not recorded which). The source is an adult woman who had mild COVID-19 (a few samples of this study predate the infection). Cell type and time point are not known. The V gene is TRBV7-7, the J gene TRBJ2-5, with a possible D match to TRBD1 (5 bases). Written as DNA, the CDR3 is TGTGCTAGCAGCCTAGACAGTGCCCAGACCCAGTACTTC. Its translation is CASSLDSAQTQYF.